Included here is one T cell receptor beta chain sequence, with context. Its antigen is unknown. This entry comes from a study of T cells in tuberculosis. Findings and limits, study-wide: The TCR-beta difference was not significant; alpha differences partly reflected length. Smaller distances to GMM-specific TCRs suggested their expansion in active tuberculosis.

Trimming pared 2 bases from V and 6 bases from J, leaving 10 bases between. The CDR3 loop spans 14 amino acids. Looked up from germline, CDR1 is SEHNR and CDR2 is FQNEAQ (reference sequence). Here immunoSEQ multiplex PCR was the method, and the copy in TCRdb shows in-frame clones only, minus some. Here the sample spans approximately 35,000 clones, over 95% being singletons. The TCR was taken from a donor between 10 and 35 years old with latent tuberculosis or without tuberculosis infection. V usage is TRBV7-9 and J usage is TRBJ1-4; D possibly corresponds to TRBD1 (5 bases). Input material: PBMCs. In DNA, the CDR3 is TGTGCCAGCAGCTTACGCAGGGATCATGAAAAACTGTTTTTT. Encoded protein: CASSLRRDHEKLFF.